This T cell receptor beta chain was sequenced for a study of blood T cell repertoires in COVID-19. The CDR3 loop spans 12 amino acids. V lost 4 bases to trimming and J lost 2 bases, with 6 bases between them. Germline-derived CDR1 and CDR2 are SGHTS and YDEGEE. The table came from immunoSEQ multiplex PCR; TCRdb's copy has only in-frame clones and leaves some out. The sample lists 200,000 to 250,000 clones; about 81% were seen once. Followed over time, Seattle patients had been enrolled while infection was active. The sequenced material came from peripheral blood. V is TRBV5-8 and J is TRBJ1-2; D remains unclear. The receptor was derived from a woman aged 70-85 years with COVID-19, enrolled during active disease. The DNA for the CDR3 is TGTGCCAGCAGCGCGGGGAACTATGGCTACACCTTC. This encodes CASSAGNYGYTF.